These 16 T cell receptor beta chains were all obtained from the same sample, sequenced in a study of identical twins. MiXCR, run by TCRdb on the 5' RACE reads, gives a single entry per CDR3 protein. Among about 500,000 distinct CDR3 sequences listed, 14% were seen once. This same sample was also part of a study on yellow fever vaccine responses in identical twins.

The material sequenced was CD4+ T cells sorted from blood. These receptors all come from a woman younger than 35 in good health.

This clonotype came up a few times. This chain connects TRBV30 to TRBJ2-7; tentatively, D is TRBD1 (5 bases). V lost 2 bases and J lost 4, with 6 bases in between. This CDR3 has 11 residues. The germline CDR1 and CDR2 sequences are GTSNPN and SVGIG (reference sequence). Here the CDR3 DNA reads TGTGCCTGGAGTCCAGGGTACGAGCAGTACTTC. Amino acids: CAWSPGYEQYF.

This clonotype was detected many times. The chain recombines TRBV7-2 with TRBJ2-3; D possibly corresponds to TRBD1 (6 bases). V lost 1 base, J lost 4 bases, and 18 bases lay in between. Germline V gives CDR1 SGHTA, CDR2 FQGNSA. The CDR3 is made up of 17 amino acids. This CDR3 reads CASSLVGGRGNADTQYF. In DNA, the CDR3 is TGTGCCAGCAGCTTAGTAGGGGGAAGGGGCAACGCAGATACGCAGTATTTT.

The chain recombines TRBV28 with TRBJ2-5; no reliable D call. Per the germline V gene, CDR1 is MDHEN and CDR2 is SYDVKM. Trimming cost V 5 bases and J 7 bases, with 17 bases left between them. The CDR3 has 14 residues. DNA of the CDR3: TGTGCCAGCAGTGATGCTAGGGCCCATGGGACCCAGTACTTC. It codes for CASSDARAHGTQYF.

The chain employs TRBV18 and TRBJ2-7; the D gene is possibly TRBD2 (6 bases). The V end was cut by 6 bases, the J end by 0 bases, with 12 bases between. The CDR3 spans 14 residues. The V gene's germline CDR1 is KGHSH and CDR2 LQKENI. The CDR3 sequence is CASSRGDSSYEQYF. DNA for the CDR3: TGTGCCAGCTCGCGCGGGGATAGCTCCTACGAGCAGTACTTC.

This chain's CDR3 is CASRETDSPLHF. CDR3 DNA: TGTGCCAGCAGGGAGACAGATTCACCCCTCCACTTT. The chain uses TRBV27 and TRBJ1-6, with a weak D call TRBD1 (5 bases). Trimming stripped 6 bases from V and 8 bases from J, with 8 bases between. The germline V gene has CDR1 MNHEY and CDR2 SMNVEV (reference sequence). The CDR3 is 12 amino acids.

This clonotype occurred a few times. The chain carries TRBV9 and TRBJ2-1; tentative D call: TRBD1 (6 bases). Per the germline V gene, CDR1 is SGDLS and CDR2 is YYNGEE. This CDR3 spans 15 amino acids. V lost 2 bases and J lost 2, with 11 bases in between. The CDR3, as DNA: TGTGCCAGCAGCGTTCGACAGGCCGCCTACAATGAGCAGTTCTTC. Translating it yields CASSVRQAAYNEQFF.

CDR3 sequence: CSVEGVVLAGGTDTQYF. The CDR3 DNA follows: TGCAGCGTTGAAGGAGTTGTACTAGCGGGAGGTACAGATACGCAGTATTTT. The gene calls are TRBV29-1 and TRBJ2-3, with 12 bases matching TRBD2. The CDR3 has 17 amino acids. V lost 1 base and J lost 3; bases outside the gene matches: 8. The V gene's germline CDR1 is SQVTM and CDR2 ANQGSEA.

This clonotype was counted a few times. The chain recombines TRBV19 with TRBJ2-1; 7 nucleotides match TRBD1. Germline V gene lookup returns CDR1 LNHDA and CDR2 SQIVND (reference sequence). V lost 3 bases and J lost 5; bases outside the gene matches: 4. The CDR3 totals 14 residues. CDR3 nucleotides: TGTGCCAGTAGTATTCCGGGACAGAACAATGAGCAGTTCTTC. Protein sequence: CASSIPGQNNEQFF.

This clonotype has more than one count but fewer than ten. This chain uses TRBV12-3 or TRBV12-4 with TRBJ2-1; D possibly corresponds to TRBD2 (5 bases). V lost 2 bases to trimming and J lost 0 bases, with 14 bases between them. The CDR3 consists of 17 residues. CDR3 sequence: CASSLMLSGPSYNEQFF. The DNA of the CDR3 is TGTGCCAGCAGTTTAATGTTGAGCGGCCCCTCCTACAATGAGCAGTTCTTC.

The table lists this clonotype with a few counts. The chain is built from TRBV12-3 or TRBV12-4 and TRBJ2-5, with 8 nucleotides matching TRBD2. The CDR3 contains 14 residues. Trimming removed 6 bases from V and 5 bases from J; junction bases left unmatched: 8. In nucleotides, the CDR3 is TGTGCCAGCAGCACGCCGGGACTAGAGGAGACCCAGTACTTC. The encoded protein is CASSTPGLEETQYF.

This clonotype has only a few counts. The rearrangement joins TRBV10-3 to TRBJ2-5, with D uncertain. This CDR3 has 15 residues. The V end was cut by 0 bases, the J end by 4 bases, with 12 bases between. Germline V gene sequence: CDR1 ENHRY, CDR2 SYGVKD. The CDR3 reads CAISESKARGETQYF. The CDR3 coding sequence is TGTGCCATCAGTGAGTCGAAGGCTAGAGGAGAGACCCAGTACTTC.

This clonotype was recorded at least ten times. V and J are TRBV12-3 or TRBV12-4 and TRBJ2-5; D unresolved. V was clipped by 2 bases and J by 5 bases, with 9 bases between them. The CDR3 has 13 amino acids. The CDR3 reads CASSLWGSETQYF. DNA for the CDR3: TGTGCCAGCAGTTTATGGGGAAGTGAGACCCAGTACTTC.

This clonotype was counted at least ten times. The J gene is TRBJ2-7, the V gene TRBV5-1, with D possibly matching TRBD1 (5 bases). The CDR3 is 13 residues long. V was trimmed by 2 bases and J by 1 base, leaving 7 bases between them. The germline CDR1 and CDR2 sequences are SGHRS and YFSETQ. This CDR3 is CASSFSGSYEQYF. CDR3 coding DNA: TGCGCCAGCAGCTTTTCAGGGTCCTACGAGCAGTACTTC.

The rearrangement links TRBV5-1 to TRBJ2-3; possibly TRBD1 or TRBD2 for D (6 bases each). The germline V gene encodes CDR1 SGHRS and CDR2 YFSETQ. The CDR3 consists of 20 residues. Between the trimmed V and J ends, which lost 1 base and 0 bases, there was a span of 24 bases. The DNA of the CDR3 is TGCGCCAGCAGCTTGATTGGAGACCGGGGGACACCAACTAGCACAGATACGCAGTATTTT. It codes for CASSLIGDRGTPTSTDTQYF. Filled out from reference TRBV5-1 and TRBJ2-3, the complete variable domain reads KAGVTQTPRYLIKTRGQQVTLSCSPISGHRSVSWYQQTPGQGLQFLFEYFSETQRNKGNFPGRFSGRQFSNSRSEMNVSTLELGDSALYLCASSLIGDRGTPTSTDTQYFGPGTRLTVL.

This clonotype was seen a handful of times. V gene TRBV20-1 combines with J gene TRBJ2-5, with no clear D. Trimming cost V 1 base and J 1 base, with 4 bases left between them. The CDR3 has 12 residues. CDR1 is DFQATT and CDR2 is SNEGSKA in the germline V gene (reference sequence). This CDR3 reads CSARVPQETQYF. DNA of the CDR3: TGCAGTGCTAGAGTTCCCCAAGAGACCCAGTACTTC.

This chain uses TRBV7-2 with TRBJ2-5; TRBD2 matches 7 bases. The CDR3 extends over 14 amino acids. The ends lost 5 bases at V and 1 base at J; junction bases unmatched: 4. Germline V gene sequence: CDR1 SGHTA, CDR2 FQGNSA. The CDR3 coding sequence is TGTGCCAGCAGCATCGGACTAGGCCAAGAGACCCAGTACTTC. This sequence encodes CASSIGLGQETQYF.